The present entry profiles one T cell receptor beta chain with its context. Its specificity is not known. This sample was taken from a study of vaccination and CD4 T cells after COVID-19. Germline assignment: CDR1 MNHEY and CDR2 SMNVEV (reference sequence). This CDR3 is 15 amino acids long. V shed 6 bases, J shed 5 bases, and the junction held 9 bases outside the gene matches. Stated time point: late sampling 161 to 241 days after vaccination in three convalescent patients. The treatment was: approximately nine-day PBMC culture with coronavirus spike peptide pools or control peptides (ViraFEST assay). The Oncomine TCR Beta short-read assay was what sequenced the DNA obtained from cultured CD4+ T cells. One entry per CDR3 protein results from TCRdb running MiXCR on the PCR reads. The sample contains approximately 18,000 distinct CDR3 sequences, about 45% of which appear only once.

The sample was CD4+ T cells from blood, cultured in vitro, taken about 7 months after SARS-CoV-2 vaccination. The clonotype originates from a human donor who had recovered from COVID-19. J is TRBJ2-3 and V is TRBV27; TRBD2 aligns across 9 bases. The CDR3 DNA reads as TGTGCCAGCAGACCGAGCGGGAGGACTGGAGATACGCAGTATTTT. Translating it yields CASRPSGRTGDTQYF.